Below, 14 T cell receptor beta chains from the same sample are listed, as sequenced in a study of cytomegalovirus exposure and HLA in healthy donors. The PCR was carried out with 60 Vbeta primers and 13 Jbeta primers. Sequenced by immunoSEQ multiplex PCR; TCRdb stores in-frame clones only, minus some. The table has roughly 120,000 clones, around 80% seen once. The sequencing sample was made of PBMCs. The receptors were sampled from a man aged 30 to 39 in good health and CMV-seropositive.

The J gene is TRBJ2-2, the V gene TRBV28; 7 positions match TRBD1. The CDR3 runs to 15 residues. Germline CDR1 MDHEN, CDR2 SYDVKM. V shed 3 bases, J shed 3 bases, and the junction held 4 bases outside the gene matches. CDR3 bases: TGTGCCAGCAGTTTGCTAACAGGGGACACCGGGGAGCTGTTTTTT. Translated, it gives CASSLLTGDTGELFF.

This chain connects TRBV28 to TRBJ1-1; D is perhaps TRBD1 (6 bases). Germline values: CDR1 MDHEN, CDR2 SYDVKM. CDR3 length: 15 amino acids. The V end lost 3 bases, the J end lost 0 bases, and 11 bases lay between the germline ends. Written as DNA, the CDR3 is TGTGCCAGCAGTTTGGGGGGGCCCATGAACACTGAAGCTTTCTTT. Protein product: CASSLGGPMNTEAFF. Complete variable domain (other parts from reference TRBV28 and TRBJ1-1): DVKVTQSSRYLVKRTGEKVFLECVQDMDHENMFWYRQDPGLGLRLIYFSYDVKMKEKGDIPEGYSVSREKKERFSLILESASTNQTSMYLCASSLGGPMNTEAFFGQGTRLTVV.

A single count supports this clone. CDR3 in amino acids: CASSVASRGGRDNEQFF. In DNA form, the CDR3 reads TGTGCCAGCAGCGTAGCTTCAAGGGGGGGCCGGGACAATGAGCAGTTCTTC. The V call is TRBV9, the J call TRBJ2-1; D may be TRBD2 (7 bases). Germline V gene sequence: CDR1 SGDLS, CDR2 YYNGEE. V was pared by 0 bases and J by 5 bases, with 18 bases between. The CDR3 consists of 17 residues.

This clone was recorded a few times. CDR3 residues: CASSRTGRTDTQYF. The CDR3 nucleotides are TGTGCCAGCAGCCGGACAGGGCGGACAGATACGCAGTATTTT. V usage is TRBV5-6 and J usage is TRBJ2-3; 8 bases are a match to TRBD1. Germline V CDR1 and CDR2: SGHDT, YYEEEE. The ends lost 4 bases at V and 3 bases at J; junction bases unmatched: 4. This CDR3 spans 14 amino acids.

The rearrangement links TRBV11-2 to TRBJ2-2; D is perhaps TRBD1 (6 bases). Germline loops: CDR1 SGHAT, CDR2 FQNNGV. The CDR3 runs 18 residues. V was clipped by 4 bases and J by 3 bases, with 21 bases between them. The CDR3 region is CASSSGWAGARDTGELFF. In DNA, the CDR3 is TGTGCCAGCAGCTCCGGGTGGGCAGGGGCGCGGGACACCGGGGAGCTGTTTTTT.

The chain has TRBV7-5 and TRBJ2-2; the DNA was not compared with TRBD1, the D call given in the table. TRBV7-5 counts as a pseudogene. This CDR3 has 18 residues. CDR3 loop: CVRSLGRAGPSNTGELFF. The CDR3 DNA reads as TGTGTCAGAAGCTTAGGTCGGGCAGGGCCTTCGAACACCGGGGAGCTGTTTTTT.

V usage is TRBV6-1 and J usage is TRBJ2-1, with D possibly TRBD1 on 5 matching bases. From germline, CDR1 is MNHNS and CDR2 SASEGT. Trimming took off 8 bases at V and 10 bases at J, with 18 bases between the two ends. CDR3 size: 13 residues. The CDR3, as DNA: TGTGCCAGCGGACAAAGCGAACTTCGGGAGCAGTTCTTC. The encoded protein is CASGQSELREQFF.

Worth noting for this clone: The sample has other DNA sequences that encode this CDR3 too. The chain employs TRBV6-5 and TRBJ2-3; a possible D gene is TRBD1 (5 bases). The CDR3 totals 16 residues. Germline loops: CDR1 MNHEY, CDR2 SVGAGI. V lost 2 bases and J 1 base, leaving 13 bases between the germline ends. As DNA, the CDR3 is TGTGCCAGCAGTTACACAGGAACAAGGGGCACAGATACGCAGTATTTT. Protein sequence: CASSYTGTRGTDTQYF.

This sequence joins TRBV4-1 and TRBJ2-3, with a weak D call TRBD2 (7 bases). In germline, CDR1 is MGHRA, CDR2 YSYEKL. The V end was cut by 0 bases, the J end by 0 bases, with 10 bases between. This CDR3 spans 16 amino acids. The CDR3 bases are TGCGCCAGCAGCCAAGACGGGGGGCTTAGCACAGATACGCAGTATTTT. Residues: CASSQDGGLSTDTQYF.

This clone appeared a single time. The V and J genes are TRBV5-1 and TRBJ2-5, with 10 bases aligning to TRBD1. V gave up 0 bases and J gave up 3 bases; unmatched junction bases: 2. CDR1 is SGHRS, CDR2 YFSETQ, per germline. This CDR3 has 15 residues. CDR3 sequence reads: CASSLDGTGEETQYF. The CDR3 nucleotides are TGCGCCAGCAGCTTGGACGGGACAGGGGAAGAGACCCAGTACTTC.

This clone has just a few counts. The chain has TRBV2 and TRBJ2-1; no clear D. Germline assignment: CDR1 SNHLY and CDR2 FYNNEI. There are 12 residues in the CDR3. V was cut by 2 bases and J by 5 bases, with 4 bases left in between. The CDR3 loop is CASSESDNEQFF. CDR3 sequence (DNA): TGTGCCAGCAGTGAATCGGACAATGAGCAGTTCTTC.

The V and J genes are TRBV19 and TRBJ1-5; 7 bases fit TRBD1. Germline CDR1 is LNHDA and CDR2 is SQIVND (reference sequence). V dropped 6 bases and J dropped 5; count of bases not matched to a gene: 10. The CDR3 loop spans 15 amino acids. The CDR3 bases are TGTGCCAGTAGCCAGACAGGGAGGATTGATCAGCCCCAGCATTTT. Translated, it gives CASSQTGRIDQPQHF.

The rearrangement uses TRBV28 and TRBJ2-4; a weak D match, TRBD1 (6 bases). The CDR3 has 12 amino acids. In germline, CDR1 is MDHEN, CDR2 SYDVKM. V was pared by 11 bases and J by 5 bases, with 13 bases between. The CDR3 sequence: CALGTTENIQYF. In DNA form, the CDR3 reads TGTGCCCTTGGGACAACAGAAAACATTCAGTACTTC. The full variable domain, rest sourced from reference TRBV28 and TRBJ2-4, is DVKVTQSSRYLVKRTGEKVFLECVQDMDHENMFWYRQDPGLGLRLIYFSYDVKMKEKGDIPEGYSVSREKKERFSLILESASTNQTSMYLCALGTTENIQYFGAGTRLSVL.

The chain joins TRBV2 to TRBJ1-5; no clear D gene. Trimming took off 2 bases at V and 0 bases at J, with 8 bases between the two ends. The CDR3 totals 15 residues. Germline V gene data show CDR1 as SNHLY and CDR2 as FYNNEI. Here the CDR3 reads CASSEQDSSNQPQHF. The CDR3 nucleotides read TGTGCCAGCAGTGAACAGGATAGTAGCAATCAGCCCCAGCATTTT.